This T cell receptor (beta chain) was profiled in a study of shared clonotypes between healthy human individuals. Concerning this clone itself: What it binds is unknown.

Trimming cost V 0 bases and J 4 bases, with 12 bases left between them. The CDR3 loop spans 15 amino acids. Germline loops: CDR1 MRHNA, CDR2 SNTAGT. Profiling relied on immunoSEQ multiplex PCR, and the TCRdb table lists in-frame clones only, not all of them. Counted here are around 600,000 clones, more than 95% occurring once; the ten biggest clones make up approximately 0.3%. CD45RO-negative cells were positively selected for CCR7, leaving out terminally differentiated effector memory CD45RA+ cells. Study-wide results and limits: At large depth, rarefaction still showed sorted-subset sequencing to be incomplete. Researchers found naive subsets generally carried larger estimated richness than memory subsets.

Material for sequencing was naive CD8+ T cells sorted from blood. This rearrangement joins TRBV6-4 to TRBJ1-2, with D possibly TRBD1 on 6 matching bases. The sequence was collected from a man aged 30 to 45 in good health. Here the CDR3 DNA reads TGTGCCAGCAGTGACTCGAAACAGGGCATCTATGGCTACACCTTC. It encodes CASSDSKQGIYGYTF.